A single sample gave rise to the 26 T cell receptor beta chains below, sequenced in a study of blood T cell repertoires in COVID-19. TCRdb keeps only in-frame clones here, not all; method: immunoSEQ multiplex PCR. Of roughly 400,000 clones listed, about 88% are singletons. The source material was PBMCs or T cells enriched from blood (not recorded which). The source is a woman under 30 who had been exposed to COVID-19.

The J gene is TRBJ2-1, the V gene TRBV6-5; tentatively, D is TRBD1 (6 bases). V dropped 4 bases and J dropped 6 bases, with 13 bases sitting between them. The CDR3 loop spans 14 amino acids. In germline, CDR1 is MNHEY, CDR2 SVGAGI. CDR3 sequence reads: CASSSRRGGNEQFF. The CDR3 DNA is TGTGCCAGCAGTTCCCGAAGAGGGGGCAATGAGCAGTTCTTC.

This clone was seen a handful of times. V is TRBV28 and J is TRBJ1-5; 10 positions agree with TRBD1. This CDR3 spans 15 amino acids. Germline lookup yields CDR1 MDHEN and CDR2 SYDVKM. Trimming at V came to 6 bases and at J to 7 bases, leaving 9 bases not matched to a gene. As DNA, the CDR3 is TGTGCCAGCAGAGAGACAGGGGGCGTAGGACAGCCCCAGCATTTT. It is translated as CASRETGGVGQPQHF.

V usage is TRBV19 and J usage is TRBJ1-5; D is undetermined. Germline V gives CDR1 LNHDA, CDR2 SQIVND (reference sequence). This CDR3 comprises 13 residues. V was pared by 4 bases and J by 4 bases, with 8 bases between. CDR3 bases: TGTGCCAGTAGTACGGAGGAAAATCAGCCCCAGCATTTT. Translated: CASSTEENQPQHF.

The CDR3 loop reads CASSYAGALGETQYF. The CDR3 DNA reads TGTGCCAGCAGTTACGCAGGGGCCCTCGGGGAGACCCAGTACTTC. This sequence joins TRBV6-5 and TRBJ2-5, with a weak D call TRBD1 (6 bases). Germline V lookup: CDR1 MNHEY, CDR2 SVGAGI. The CDR3 totals 15 residues. The V end was cut by 2 bases, the J end by 5 bases, with 15 bases between.

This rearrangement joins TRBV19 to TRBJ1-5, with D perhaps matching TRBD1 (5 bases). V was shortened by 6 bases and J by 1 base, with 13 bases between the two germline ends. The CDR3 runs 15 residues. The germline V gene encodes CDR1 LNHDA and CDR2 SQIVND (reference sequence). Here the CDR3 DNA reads TGTGCCAGTAGCCCATGGGGGGTAAGCAATCAGCCCCAGCATTTT. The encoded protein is CASSPWGVSNQPQHF.

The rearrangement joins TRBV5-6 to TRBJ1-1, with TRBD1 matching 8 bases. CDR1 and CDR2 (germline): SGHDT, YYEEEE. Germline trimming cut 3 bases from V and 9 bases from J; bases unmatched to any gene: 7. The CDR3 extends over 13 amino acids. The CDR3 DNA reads TGTGCCAGCAGCTCGTCAGGGGGCTGGAAAGCTTTCTTT. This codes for CASSSSGGWKAFF.

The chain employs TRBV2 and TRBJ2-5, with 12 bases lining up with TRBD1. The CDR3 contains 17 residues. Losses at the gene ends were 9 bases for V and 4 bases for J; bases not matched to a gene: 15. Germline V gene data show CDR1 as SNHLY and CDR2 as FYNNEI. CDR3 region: CARKGTGGTGYGETQYF. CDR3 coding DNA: TGTGCCAGAAAAGGGACAGGGGGCACAGGATATGGAGAGACCCAGTACTTC.

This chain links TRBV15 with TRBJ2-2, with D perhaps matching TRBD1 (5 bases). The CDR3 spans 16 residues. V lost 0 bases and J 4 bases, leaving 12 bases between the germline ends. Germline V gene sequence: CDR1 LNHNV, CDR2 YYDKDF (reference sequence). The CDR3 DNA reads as TGTGCCACCAGCAGAGATATAGGGGCAGTCACCGGGGAGCTGTTTTTT. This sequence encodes CATSRDIGAVTGELFF.

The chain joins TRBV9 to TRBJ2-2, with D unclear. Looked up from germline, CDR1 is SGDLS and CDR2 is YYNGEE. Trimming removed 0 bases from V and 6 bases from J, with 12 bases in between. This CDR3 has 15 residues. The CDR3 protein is CASSVASSGSGELFF. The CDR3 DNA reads TGTGCCAGCAGCGTAGCTAGTAGTGGATCCGGGGAGCTGTTTTTT.

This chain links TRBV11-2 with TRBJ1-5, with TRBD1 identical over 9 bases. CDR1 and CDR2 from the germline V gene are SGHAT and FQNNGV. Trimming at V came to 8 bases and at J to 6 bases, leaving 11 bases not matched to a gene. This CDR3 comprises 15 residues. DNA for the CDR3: TGTGCCAGCCAAACCGGGACAGGGAGTAGTCAGCCCCAGCATTTT. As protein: CASQTGTGSSQPQHF. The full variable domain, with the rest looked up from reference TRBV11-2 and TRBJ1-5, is EAGVAQSPRYKIIEKRQSVAFWCNPISGHATLYWYQQILGQGPKLLIQFQNNGVVDDSQLPKDRFSAERLKGVDSTLKIQPAKLEDSAVYLCASQTGTGSSQPQHFGDGTRLSIL.

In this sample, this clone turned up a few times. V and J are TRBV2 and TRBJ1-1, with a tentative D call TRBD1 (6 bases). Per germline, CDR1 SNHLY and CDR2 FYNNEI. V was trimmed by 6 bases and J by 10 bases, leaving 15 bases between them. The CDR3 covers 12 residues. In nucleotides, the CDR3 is TGTGCCAGCAGGTACACAGGGATAGGAGCTTTCTTT. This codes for CASRYTGIGAFF.

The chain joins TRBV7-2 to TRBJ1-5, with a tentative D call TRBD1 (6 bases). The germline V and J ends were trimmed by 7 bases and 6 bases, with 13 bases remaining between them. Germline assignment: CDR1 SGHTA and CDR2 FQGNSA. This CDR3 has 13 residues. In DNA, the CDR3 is TGTGCCAGCAACAGGGACCCGACTCAGCCCCAGCATTTT. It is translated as CASNRDPTQPQHF. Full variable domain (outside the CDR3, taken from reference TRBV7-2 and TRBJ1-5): GAGVSQSPSNKVTEKGKDVELRCDPISGHTALYWYRQSLGQGLEFLIYFQGNSAPDKSGLPSDRFSAERTGGSVSTLTIQRTQQEDSAVYLCASNRDPTQPQHFGDGTRLSIL.

The CDR3 reads CASSTRRSSYEQYF. In DNA form, the CDR3 reads TGTGCCAGCAGCACACGACGGAGCTCCTACGAGCAGTACTTC. The chain recombines TRBV11-1 with TRBJ2-7, with D unresolved. Germline V gene data show CDR1 as SGHAT and CDR2 as FQDESV (reference sequence). Trimming cost V 5 bases and J 0 bases, with 11 bases left between them. There are 14 residues in the CDR3.

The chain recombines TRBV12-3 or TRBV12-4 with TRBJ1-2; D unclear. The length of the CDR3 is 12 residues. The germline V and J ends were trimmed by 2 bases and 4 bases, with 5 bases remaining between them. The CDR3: CASSLRLYGYTF. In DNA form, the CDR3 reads TGTGCCAGCAGTTTACGTCTCTATGGCTACACCTTC.

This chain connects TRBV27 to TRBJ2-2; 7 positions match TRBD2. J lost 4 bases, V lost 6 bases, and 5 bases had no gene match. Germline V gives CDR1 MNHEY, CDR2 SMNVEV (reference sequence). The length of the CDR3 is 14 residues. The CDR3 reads CASRGREGTGELFF. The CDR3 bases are TGTGCCAGCAGAGGGAGGGAAGGCACCGGGGAGCTGTTTTTT.

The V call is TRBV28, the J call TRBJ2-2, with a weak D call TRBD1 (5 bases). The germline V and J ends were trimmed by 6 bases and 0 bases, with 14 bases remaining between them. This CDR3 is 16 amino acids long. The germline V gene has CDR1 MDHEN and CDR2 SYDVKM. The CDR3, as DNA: TGTGCCAGCAGGCGTCAGGGCCCGGCGAACACCGGGGAGCTGTTTTTT. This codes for CASRRQGPANTGELFF.

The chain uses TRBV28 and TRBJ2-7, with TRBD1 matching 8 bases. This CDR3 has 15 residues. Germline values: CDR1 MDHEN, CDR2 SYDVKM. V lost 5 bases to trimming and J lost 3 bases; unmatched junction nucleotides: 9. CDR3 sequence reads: CASSAGGLNNYEQYF. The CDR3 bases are TGTGCCAGCAGTGCAGGGGGCTTGAATAACTACGAGCAGTACTTC. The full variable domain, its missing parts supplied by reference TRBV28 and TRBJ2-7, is DVKVTQSSRYLVKRTGEKVFLECVQDMDHENMFWYRQDPGLGLRLIYFSYDVKMKEKGDIPEGYSVSREKKERFSLILESASTNQTSMYLCASSAGGLNNYEQYFGPGTRLTVT.

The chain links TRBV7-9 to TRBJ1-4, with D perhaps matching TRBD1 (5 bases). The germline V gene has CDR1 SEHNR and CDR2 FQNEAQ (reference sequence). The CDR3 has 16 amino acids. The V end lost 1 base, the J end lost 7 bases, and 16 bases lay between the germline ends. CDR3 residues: CASSLGRGIEAEKLFF. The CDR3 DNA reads TGTGCCAGCAGCTTAGGACGGGGGATCGAAGCTGAAAAACTGTTTTTT.

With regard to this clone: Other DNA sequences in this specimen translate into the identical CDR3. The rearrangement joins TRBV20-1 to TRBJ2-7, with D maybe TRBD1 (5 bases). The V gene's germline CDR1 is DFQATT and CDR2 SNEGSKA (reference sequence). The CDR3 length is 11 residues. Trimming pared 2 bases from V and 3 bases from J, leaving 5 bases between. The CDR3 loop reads CSARQGYEQYF. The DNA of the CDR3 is TGCAGTGCTAGACAGGGCTACGAGCAGTACTTC.

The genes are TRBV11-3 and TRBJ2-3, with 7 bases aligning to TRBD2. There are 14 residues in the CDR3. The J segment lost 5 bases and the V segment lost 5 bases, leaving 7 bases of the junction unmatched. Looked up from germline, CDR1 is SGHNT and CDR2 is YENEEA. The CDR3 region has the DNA TGTGCCAGCAGCCCCAGCGGGGATCAAGATACGCAGTATTTT. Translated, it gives CASSPSGDQDTQYF.

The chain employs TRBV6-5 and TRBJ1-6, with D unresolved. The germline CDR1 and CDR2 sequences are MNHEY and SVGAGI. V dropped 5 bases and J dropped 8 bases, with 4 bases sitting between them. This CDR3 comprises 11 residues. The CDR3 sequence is CASSRHSPLHF. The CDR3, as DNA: TGTGCCAGCAGTCGTCATTCACCCCTCCACTTT.

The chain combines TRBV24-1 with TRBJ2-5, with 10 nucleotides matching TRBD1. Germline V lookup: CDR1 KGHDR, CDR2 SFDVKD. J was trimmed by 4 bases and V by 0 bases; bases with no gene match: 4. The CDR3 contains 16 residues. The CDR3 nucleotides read TGTGCCACCAGTGATTTGCCGGGACAGGGGAGAGAGACCCAGTACTTC. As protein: CATSDLPGQGRETQYF.

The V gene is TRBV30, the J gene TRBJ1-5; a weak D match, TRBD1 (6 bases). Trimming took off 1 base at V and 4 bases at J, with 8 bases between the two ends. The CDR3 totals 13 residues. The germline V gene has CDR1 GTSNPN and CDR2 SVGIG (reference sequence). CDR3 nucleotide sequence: TGTGCCTGGAGTGGACAGGTAAATCAGCCCCAGCATTTT. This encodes CAWSGQVNQPQHF.

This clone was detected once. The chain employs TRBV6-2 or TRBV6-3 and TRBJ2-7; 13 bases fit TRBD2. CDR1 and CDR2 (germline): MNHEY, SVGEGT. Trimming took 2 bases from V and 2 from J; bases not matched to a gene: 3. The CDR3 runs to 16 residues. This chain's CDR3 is CASSYPGLAGAYEQYF. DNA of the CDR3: TGTGCCAGCAGTTACCCAGGACTAGCGGGAGCCTACGAGCAGTACTTC.

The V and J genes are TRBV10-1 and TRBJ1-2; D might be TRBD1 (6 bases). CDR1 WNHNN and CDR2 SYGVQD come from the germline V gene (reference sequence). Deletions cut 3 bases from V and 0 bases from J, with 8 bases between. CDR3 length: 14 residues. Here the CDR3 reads CASSEGTSNYGYTF. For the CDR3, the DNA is TGCGCCAGCAGTGAAGGGACATCTAACTATGGCTACACCTTC.

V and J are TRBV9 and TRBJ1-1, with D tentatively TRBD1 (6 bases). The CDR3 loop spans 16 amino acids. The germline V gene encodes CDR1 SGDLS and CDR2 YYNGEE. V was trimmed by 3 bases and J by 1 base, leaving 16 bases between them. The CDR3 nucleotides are TGTGCCAGCAGCGGACGGGGGGCCCTTGCGAACACTGAAGCTTTCTTT. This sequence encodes CASSGRGALANTEAFF.